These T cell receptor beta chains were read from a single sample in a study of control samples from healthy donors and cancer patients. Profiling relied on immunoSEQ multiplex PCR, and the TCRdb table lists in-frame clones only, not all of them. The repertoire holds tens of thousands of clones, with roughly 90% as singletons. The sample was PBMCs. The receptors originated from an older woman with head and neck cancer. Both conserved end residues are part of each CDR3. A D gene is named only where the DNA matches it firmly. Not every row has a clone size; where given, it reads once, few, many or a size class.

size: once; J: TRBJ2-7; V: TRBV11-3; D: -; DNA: TGTGCCAGCAGCTTAGAGTTTGGCGGGACCTACGAGCAGTACTTC; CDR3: CASSLEFGGTYEQYF
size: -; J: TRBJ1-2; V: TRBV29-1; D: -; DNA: TGCAGCGTTGAGGTGGGAGGCGGCTACACCTTC; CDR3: CSVEVGGGYTF
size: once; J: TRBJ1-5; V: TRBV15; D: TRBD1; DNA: TGTGCCACCAGCAGAGAGTCAGGGGGCGGGCAGCCCCAGCATTTT; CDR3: CATSRESGGGQPQHF
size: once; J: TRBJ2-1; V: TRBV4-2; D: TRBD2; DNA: TGTGCCAGCAACCCTAGCGGAGCAAAAACTAGCTCCTACAATGAGCAGTTCTTC; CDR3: CASNPSGAKTSSYNEQFF
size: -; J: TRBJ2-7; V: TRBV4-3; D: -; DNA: TGCGCCAGCAGCCAAGCTTGGGGGCCTCCCTACGAGCAGTACTTC; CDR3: CASSQAWGPPYEQYF
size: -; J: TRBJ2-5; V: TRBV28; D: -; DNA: TGTGCCAGCAGTTTACCTAGAAAGACCCAGTACTTC; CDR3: CASSLPRKTQYF
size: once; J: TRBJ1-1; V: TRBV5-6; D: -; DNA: TGTGCCAGCCTGGGATTGACCATGAACACTGAAGCTTTCTTT; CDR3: CASLGLTMNTEAFF
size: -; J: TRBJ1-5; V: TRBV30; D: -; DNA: TGTGCCTGGAGTCACGACCTCGGCGATCAGCCCCAGCATTTT; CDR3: CAWSHDLGDQPQHF
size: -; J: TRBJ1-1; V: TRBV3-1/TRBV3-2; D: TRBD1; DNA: TGTGCCAGCAGCCCCGACAGGGTTACTGAAGCTTTCTTT; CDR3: CASSPDRVTEAFF
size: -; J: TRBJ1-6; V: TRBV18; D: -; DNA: TGTGCCAGCTCACCGTCTAGTGATAATTCACCCCTCCACTTT; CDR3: CASSPSSDNSPLHF
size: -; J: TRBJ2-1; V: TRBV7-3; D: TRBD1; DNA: TGTGCCAGCAGCTCCCGGGACAGGGAGATGTTCTTC; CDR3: CASSSRDREMFF
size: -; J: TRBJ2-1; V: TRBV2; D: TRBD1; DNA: TGTGCCAGCAGGACGGGACAGCAATACAATGAGCAGTTCTTC; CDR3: CASRTGQQYNEQFF
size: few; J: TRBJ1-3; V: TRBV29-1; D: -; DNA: TGCAGCGTTGGGACAGCCTCTGGAAACACCATATATTTT; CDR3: CSVGTASGNTIYF
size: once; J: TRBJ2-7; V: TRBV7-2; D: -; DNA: TGTGCCAGCAGCTTATCCCTAGCGTGGGAGCAGTACTTC; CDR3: CASSLSLAWEQYF
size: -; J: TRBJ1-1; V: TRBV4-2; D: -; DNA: TGTGCCAGCAGCCAAGGACAGCAGATGGACACTGAAGCTTTCTTT; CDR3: CASSQGQQMDTEAFF
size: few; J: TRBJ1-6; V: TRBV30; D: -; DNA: TGTGCCTGGAGTGGAGGACAATCCAATAATTCACCCCTCCACTTT; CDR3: CAWSGGQSNNSPLHF
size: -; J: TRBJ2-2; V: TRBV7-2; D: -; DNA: TGTGCCAGCAGCCTCTTTCACGGGGAGCTGTTTTTT; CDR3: CASSLFHGELFF
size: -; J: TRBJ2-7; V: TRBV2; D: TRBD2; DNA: TGTGCCAGCAGTGGGGGGACTAGCGGGAGGCGCGAGCAGTACTTC; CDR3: CASSGGTSGRREQYF
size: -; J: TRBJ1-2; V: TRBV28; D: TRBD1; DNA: TGTGCCAGCAGTTTATCAGGGGGGAATGGCTACACCTTC; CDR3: CASSLSGGNGYTF
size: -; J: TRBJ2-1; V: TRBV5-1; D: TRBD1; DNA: TGCGCCAGCAGCGACCGGGACAGGGTTGTTAGTGAGCAGTTCTTC; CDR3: CASSDRDRVVSEQFF
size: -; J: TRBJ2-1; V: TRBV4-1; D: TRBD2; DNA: TGCGCCAGCAGCCAAACTAGCGCAAGCTCCTACAATGAGCAGTTCTTC; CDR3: CASSQTSASSYNEQFF
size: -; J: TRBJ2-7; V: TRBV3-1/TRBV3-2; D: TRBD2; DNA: TGTGCCAGCAGCCTCAGACGGACTAGCGGAAACTACGAGCAGTACTTC; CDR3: CASSLRRTSGNYEQYF
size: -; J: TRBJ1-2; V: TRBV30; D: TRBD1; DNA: TGTGCCTGGAGTGTACAGGGGACAGGGGTCTTCTTCTTC; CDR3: CAWSVQGTGVFFF
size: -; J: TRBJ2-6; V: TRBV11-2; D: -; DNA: TGTGCCAGCAGCTTAGCCCGGGGCAAAGACAACGTCCTGACTTTC; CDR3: CASSLARGKDNVLTF
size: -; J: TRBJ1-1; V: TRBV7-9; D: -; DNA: TGTGCCAGCACCTCGGCGGGTGAAGCTTTCTTT; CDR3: CASTSAGEAFF
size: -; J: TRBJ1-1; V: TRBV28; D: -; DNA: TGTGCCAGCAGTCAGGGGAACACTGAAGCTTTCTTT; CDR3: CASSQGNTEAFF
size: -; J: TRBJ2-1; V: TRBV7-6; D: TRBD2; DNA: TGTGCCAGCAGCTTAGATCGGTTAGCGGGAGGCAATGAGCAGTTCTTC; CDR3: CASSLDRLAGGNEQFF
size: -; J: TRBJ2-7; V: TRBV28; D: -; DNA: TGTGCCAGCAGTTTAAGGCTCCCCATAGCGGTAAGCTCCTACGAGCAGTACTTC; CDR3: CASSLRLPIAVSSYEQYF
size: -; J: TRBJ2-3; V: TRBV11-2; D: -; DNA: TGTGCCAGCAGCTCCGGAGGAGATACGCAGTATTTT; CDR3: CASSSGGDTQYF
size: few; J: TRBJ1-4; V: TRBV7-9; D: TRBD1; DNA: TGTGCCAGCAGCTACAGGGGGCGTGAAAAACTGTTTTTT; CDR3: CASSYRGREKLFF
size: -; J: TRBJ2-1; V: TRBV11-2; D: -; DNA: TGTGCCAGCAGCCGCACGTCGGGCTCCTACAATGAGCAGTTCTTC; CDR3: CASSRTSGSYNEQFF
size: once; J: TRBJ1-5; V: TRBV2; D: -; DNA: TGTGCCAGCAGTGAAGGCCCGGGCCGCCTTTATAGCAATCAGCCCCAGCATTTT; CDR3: CASSEGPGRLYSNQPQHF